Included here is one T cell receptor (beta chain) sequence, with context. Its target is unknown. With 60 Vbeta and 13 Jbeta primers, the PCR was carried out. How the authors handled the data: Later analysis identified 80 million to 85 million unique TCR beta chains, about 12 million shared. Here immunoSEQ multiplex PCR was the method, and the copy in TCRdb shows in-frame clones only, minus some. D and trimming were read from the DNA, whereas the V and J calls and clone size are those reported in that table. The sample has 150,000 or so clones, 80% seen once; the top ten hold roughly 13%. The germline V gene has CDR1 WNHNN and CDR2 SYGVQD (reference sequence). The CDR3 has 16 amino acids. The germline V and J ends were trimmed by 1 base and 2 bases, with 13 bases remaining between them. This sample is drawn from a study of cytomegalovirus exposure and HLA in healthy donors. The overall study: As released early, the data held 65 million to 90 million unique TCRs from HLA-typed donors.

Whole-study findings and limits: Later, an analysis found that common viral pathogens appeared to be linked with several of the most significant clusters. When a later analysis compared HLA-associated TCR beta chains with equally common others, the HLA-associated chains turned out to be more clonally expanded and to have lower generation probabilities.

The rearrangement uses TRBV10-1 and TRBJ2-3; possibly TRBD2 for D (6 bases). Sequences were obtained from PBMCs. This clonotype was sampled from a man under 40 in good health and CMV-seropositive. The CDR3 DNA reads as TGCGCCAGCAGTGAGTTAGTTAGCGGTAACACAGATACGCAGTATTTT. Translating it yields CASSELVSGNTDTQYF.